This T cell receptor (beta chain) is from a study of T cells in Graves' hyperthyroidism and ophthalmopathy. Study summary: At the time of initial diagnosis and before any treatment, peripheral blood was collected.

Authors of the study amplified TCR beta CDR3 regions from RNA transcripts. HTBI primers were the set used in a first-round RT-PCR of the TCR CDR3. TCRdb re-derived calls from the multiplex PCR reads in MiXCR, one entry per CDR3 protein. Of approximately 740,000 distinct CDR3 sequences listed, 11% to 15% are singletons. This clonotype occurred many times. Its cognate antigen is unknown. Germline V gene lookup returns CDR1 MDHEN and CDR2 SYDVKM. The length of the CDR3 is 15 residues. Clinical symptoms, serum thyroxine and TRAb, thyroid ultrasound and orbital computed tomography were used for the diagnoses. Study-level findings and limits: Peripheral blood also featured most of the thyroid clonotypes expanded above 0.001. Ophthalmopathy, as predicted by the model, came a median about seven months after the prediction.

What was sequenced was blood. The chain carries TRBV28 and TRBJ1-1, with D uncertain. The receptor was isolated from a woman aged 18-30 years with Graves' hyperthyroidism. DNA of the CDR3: TGTGCTTTATCTCTTAGAGGGCATCTGAACACTGAAGCTTTCTTT. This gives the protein CALSLRGHLNTEAFF.